This TCR beta chain was identified in a study of CD8+ T cells in alopecia areata. Broader study findings: Scalp sample sequencing also detects resident alphabeta T cells of normal skin.

Notes on this clone: Its target is unknown.

V was pared by 0 bases and J by 5 bases, with 10 bases of the junction left unmatched. Germline V lookup: CDR1 LGHNA, CDR2 YSLEER. The CDR3 has 17 residues. The sequencing template was cDNA reverse transcribed from extracted RNA. Assay: immunoSEQ multiplex PCR; the TCRdb copy retains only in-frame clones and omits some. Of fewer than 90,000 clones in the sample, roughly 50% were seen once. Peripheral blood samples and lesional scalp punch biopsies were obtained from alopecia areata patients. Separation by sorting yielded CD4+ and CD8+ T cells from PBMCs. The chain links TRBV4-3 to TRBJ2-5, with 9 positions matching TRBD1. Input material: NKG2D-high CD8+ T cells sorted from blood. The receptor was isolated from a human donor with alopecia areata. As DNA, the CDR3 is TGCGCCAGCAGCCAAGACCCTGTAACAGGGGGCCGGGAGACCCAGTACTTC. Translated: CASSQDPVTGGRETQYF.